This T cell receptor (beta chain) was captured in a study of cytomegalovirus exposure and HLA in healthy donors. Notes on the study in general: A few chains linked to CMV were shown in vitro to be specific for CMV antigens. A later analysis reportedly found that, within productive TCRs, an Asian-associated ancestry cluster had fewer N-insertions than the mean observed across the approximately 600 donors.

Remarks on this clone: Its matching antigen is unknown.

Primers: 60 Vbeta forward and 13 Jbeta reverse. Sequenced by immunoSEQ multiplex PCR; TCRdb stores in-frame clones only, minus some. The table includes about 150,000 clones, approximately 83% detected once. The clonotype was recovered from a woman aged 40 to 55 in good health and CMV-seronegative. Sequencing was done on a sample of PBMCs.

The CDR3 loop reads CASSQVTRQGAFF. The CDR3 nucleotides read TGTGCCAGCAGCCAAGTAACGAGGCAGGGAGCTTTCTTT. The chain is built from TRBV14 and TRBJ1-1, with D possibly TRBD1 on 5 matching bases. The CDR3 spans 13 residues. Per germline, CDR1 SGHDN and CDR2 FVKESK. Between the trimmed V and J ends, which lost 1 base and 10 bases, there was a span of 13 bases.